These T cell receptor beta chains were read from a single sample in a study of blood T cells in healthy people across ages. Using its own MiXCR run on the 5' RACE reads, TCRdb lists one record per CDR3 protein. The sample gives approximately 1,000,000 distinct CDR3 sequences, roughly 45% of which show up once; about 20% is in the top ten. Specimen: blood. The receptor set was obtained from a woman aged 55-70 years in good health. Each CDR3 is given with its conserved first and last residue. D genes are given only for firm matches. Size is omitted from some rows. Given values are once, few, many or a class for expanded clones.

abundance: many; j_gene: TRBJ2-3; d_gene: NA; v_gene: TRBV7-9; CDR3aa: CASSFADSGINTDTQYF; CDR3nt: TGTGCCAGCAGCTTCGCCGACTCAGGCATAAACACAGATACGCAGTATTTT
abundance: NA; j_gene: TRBJ1-2; d_gene: NA; v_gene: TRBV25-1; CDR3aa: CASSEIVSGRYGYTF; CDR3nt: TGTGCCAGCAGTGAAATAGTTAGTGGGAGGTATGGCTACACCTTC
abundance: NA; j_gene: TRBJ2-3; d_gene: NA; v_gene: TRBV9; CDR3aa: CASSISPDPGARTDTQYF; CDR3nt: TGTGCCAGCAGCATAAGCCCCGATCCAGGAGCGAGAACAGATACGCAGTATTTT
abundance: once; j_gene: TRBJ1-1; d_gene: NA; v_gene: TRBV27; CDR3aa: CASSRHRENTEAFF; CDR3nt: TGTGCCAGCAGTCGCCACAGGGAGAACACTGAAGCTTTCTTT
abundance: many; j_gene: TRBJ2-7; d_gene: NA; v_gene: TRBV5-6; CDR3aa: CASSLGISYEQYF; CDR3nt: TGTGCCAGCAGCTTGGGTATCTCCTACGAGCAGTACTTC
abundance: few; j_gene: TRBJ2-7; d_gene: TRBD1; v_gene: TRBV20-1; CDR3aa: CSATREGQALYEQYF; CDR3nt: TGCAGTGCTACGAGAGAGGGACAGGCGCTCTACGAGCAGTACTTC
abundance: NA; j_gene: TRBJ1-3; d_gene: NA; v_gene: TRBV7-2; CDR3aa: CASSFASSGNTIYF; CDR3nt: TGTGCCAGCAGCTTCGCCTCCTCTGGAAACACCATATATTTT
abundance: once; j_gene: TRBJ2-1; d_gene: NA; v_gene: TRBV9; CDR3aa: CASSVGKGGYEQFF; CDR3nt: TGTGCCAGCAGCGTAGGTAAAGGAGGCTATGAGCAGTTCTTC
abundance: NA; j_gene: TRBJ2-5; d_gene: TRBD1; v_gene: TRBV20-1; CDR3aa: CSAPLSTGGWGTQYF; CDR3nt: TGCAGTGCACCTCTCTCTACAGGGGGCTGGGGGACCCAGTACTTC
abundance: NA; j_gene: TRBJ2-1; d_gene: TRBD1; v_gene: TRBV7-3; CDR3aa: CASSLRTGSSYNEQFF; CDR3nt: TGTGCCAGCAGCTTAAGGACAGGAAGCTCCTACAATGAGCAGTTCTTC
abundance: NA; j_gene: TRBJ1-1; d_gene: TRBD1; v_gene: TRBV5-1; CDR3aa: CASTNRGPMNTEAFF; CDR3nt: TGCGCCAGCACAAACAGGGGACCTATGAACACTGAAGCTTTCTTT
abundance: NA; j_gene: TRBJ2-7; d_gene: NA; v_gene: TRBV3-1; CDR3aa: CASSQVPHEQYF; CDR3nt: TGTGCCAGCAGCCAAGTTCCCCACGAGCAGTACTTC
abundance: few; j_gene: TRBJ2-5; d_gene: NA; v_gene: TRBV5-6; CDR3aa: CASSLFLRVQETQYF; CDR3nt: TGTGCCAGCAGCTTGTTTTTGAGGGTTCAAGAGACCCAGTACTTC
abundance: few; j_gene: TRBJ2-3; d_gene: NA; v_gene: TRBV20-1; CDR3aa: CSAPISTDTQYF; CDR3nt: TGCAGTGCTCCAATCAGCACAGATACGCAGTATTTT
abundance: NA; j_gene: TRBJ2-7; d_gene: NA; v_gene: TRBV20-1; CDR3aa: CSARGGAGKRHKLSEQYF; CDR3nt: TGCAGTGCTAGAGGTGGGGCAGGGAAGAGGCATAAGTTGAGCGAGCAGTACTTC
abundance: few; j_gene: TRBJ2-1; d_gene: TRBD2; v_gene: TRBV20-1; CDR3aa: CSAGPKLAGEKRTNNEQFF; CDR3nt: TGCAGTGCTGGCCCTAAACTAGCGGGAGAAAAAAGGACCAACAATGAGCAGTTCTTC
abundance: few; j_gene: TRBJ2-1; d_gene: TRBD2; v_gene: TRBV5-6; CDR3aa: CASSLVLTSGRNEQFF; CDR3nt: TGTGCCAGCAGCTTGGTGTTGACTAGCGGGAGGAATGAGCAGTTCTTC
abundance: NA; j_gene: TRBJ2-7; d_gene: NA; v_gene: TRBV7-2; CDR3aa: CASSLEVALGEQYF; CDR3nt: TGTGCCAGCAGCTTAGAAGTAGCCTTAGGCGAGCAGTACTTC
abundance: few; j_gene: TRBJ1-1; d_gene: NA; v_gene: TRBV20-1; CDR3aa: CSAREREAFF; CDR3nt: TGCAGTGCTAGAGAACGTGAAGCTTTCTTT
abundance: NA; j_gene: TRBJ2-1; d_gene: TRBD1; v_gene: TRBV7-2; CDR3aa: CASSSPGQGRSNEQFF; CDR3nt: TGTGCCAGCAGCAGTCCGGGACAGGGCAGGTCCAATGAGCAGTTCTTC
abundance: many; j_gene: TRBJ2-7; d_gene: NA; v_gene: TRBV4-1; CDR3aa: CASSREERYEQYF; CDR3nt: TGCGCCAGCAGCCGGGAAGAGCGGTACGAGCAGTACTTC
abundance: NA; j_gene: TRBJ2-3; d_gene: TRBD2; v_gene: TRBV7-8; CDR3aa: CASSAGALAGGGTDTQYF; CDR3nt: TGTGCCAGCAGCGCAGGAGCACTAGCGGGAGGAGGCACAGATACGCAGTATTTT
abundance: NA; j_gene: TRBJ2-7; d_gene: NA; v_gene: TRBV7-9; CDR3aa: CASSLTRQQGSYEQYF; CDR3nt: TGTGCCAGCAGCCTGACGCGACAGCAAGGGTCCTACGAGCAGTACTTC
abundance: few; j_gene: TRBJ1-5; d_gene: TRBD1; v_gene: TRBV4-2; CDR3aa: CASSPQNLQGAVQPQHF; CDR3nt: TGTGCCAGCAGCCCACAGAACCTACAGGGGGCGGTTCAGCCCCAGCATTTT
abundance: NA; j_gene: TRBJ2-7; d_gene: NA; v_gene: TRBV13; CDR3aa: CASSFTGPYEQYF; CDR3nt: TGTGCCAGCAGCTTTACAGGGCCCTACGAGCAGTACTTC
abundance: NA; j_gene: TRBJ2-3; d_gene: NA; v_gene: TRBV10-2; CDR3aa: CASNGAGRGTDTQYF; CDR3nt: TGCGCCAGCAACGGGGCCGGCCGTGGCACAGATACGCAGTATTTT
abundance: few; j_gene: TRBJ2-1; d_gene: NA; v_gene: TRBV27; CDR3aa: CASTGGAYNEQFF; CDR3nt: TGTGCCAGCACGGGGGGCGCCTACAATGAGCAGTTCTTC